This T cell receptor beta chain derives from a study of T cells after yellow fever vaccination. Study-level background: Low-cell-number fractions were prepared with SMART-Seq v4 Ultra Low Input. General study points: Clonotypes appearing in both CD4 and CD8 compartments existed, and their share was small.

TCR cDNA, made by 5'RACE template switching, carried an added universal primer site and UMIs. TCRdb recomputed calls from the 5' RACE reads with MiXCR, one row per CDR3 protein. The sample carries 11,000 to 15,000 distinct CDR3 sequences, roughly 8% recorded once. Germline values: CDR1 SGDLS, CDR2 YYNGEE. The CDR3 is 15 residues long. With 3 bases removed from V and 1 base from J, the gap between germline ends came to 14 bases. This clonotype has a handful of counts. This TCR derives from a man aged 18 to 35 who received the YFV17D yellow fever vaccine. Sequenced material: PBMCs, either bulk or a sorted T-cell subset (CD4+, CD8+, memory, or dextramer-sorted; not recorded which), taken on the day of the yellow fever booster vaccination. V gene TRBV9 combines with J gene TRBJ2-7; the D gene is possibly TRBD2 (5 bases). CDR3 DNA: TGTGCCAGCAGCGCAGAGGCGGGCCTATCCTACGAGCAGTACTTC. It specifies CASSAEAGLSYEQYF.